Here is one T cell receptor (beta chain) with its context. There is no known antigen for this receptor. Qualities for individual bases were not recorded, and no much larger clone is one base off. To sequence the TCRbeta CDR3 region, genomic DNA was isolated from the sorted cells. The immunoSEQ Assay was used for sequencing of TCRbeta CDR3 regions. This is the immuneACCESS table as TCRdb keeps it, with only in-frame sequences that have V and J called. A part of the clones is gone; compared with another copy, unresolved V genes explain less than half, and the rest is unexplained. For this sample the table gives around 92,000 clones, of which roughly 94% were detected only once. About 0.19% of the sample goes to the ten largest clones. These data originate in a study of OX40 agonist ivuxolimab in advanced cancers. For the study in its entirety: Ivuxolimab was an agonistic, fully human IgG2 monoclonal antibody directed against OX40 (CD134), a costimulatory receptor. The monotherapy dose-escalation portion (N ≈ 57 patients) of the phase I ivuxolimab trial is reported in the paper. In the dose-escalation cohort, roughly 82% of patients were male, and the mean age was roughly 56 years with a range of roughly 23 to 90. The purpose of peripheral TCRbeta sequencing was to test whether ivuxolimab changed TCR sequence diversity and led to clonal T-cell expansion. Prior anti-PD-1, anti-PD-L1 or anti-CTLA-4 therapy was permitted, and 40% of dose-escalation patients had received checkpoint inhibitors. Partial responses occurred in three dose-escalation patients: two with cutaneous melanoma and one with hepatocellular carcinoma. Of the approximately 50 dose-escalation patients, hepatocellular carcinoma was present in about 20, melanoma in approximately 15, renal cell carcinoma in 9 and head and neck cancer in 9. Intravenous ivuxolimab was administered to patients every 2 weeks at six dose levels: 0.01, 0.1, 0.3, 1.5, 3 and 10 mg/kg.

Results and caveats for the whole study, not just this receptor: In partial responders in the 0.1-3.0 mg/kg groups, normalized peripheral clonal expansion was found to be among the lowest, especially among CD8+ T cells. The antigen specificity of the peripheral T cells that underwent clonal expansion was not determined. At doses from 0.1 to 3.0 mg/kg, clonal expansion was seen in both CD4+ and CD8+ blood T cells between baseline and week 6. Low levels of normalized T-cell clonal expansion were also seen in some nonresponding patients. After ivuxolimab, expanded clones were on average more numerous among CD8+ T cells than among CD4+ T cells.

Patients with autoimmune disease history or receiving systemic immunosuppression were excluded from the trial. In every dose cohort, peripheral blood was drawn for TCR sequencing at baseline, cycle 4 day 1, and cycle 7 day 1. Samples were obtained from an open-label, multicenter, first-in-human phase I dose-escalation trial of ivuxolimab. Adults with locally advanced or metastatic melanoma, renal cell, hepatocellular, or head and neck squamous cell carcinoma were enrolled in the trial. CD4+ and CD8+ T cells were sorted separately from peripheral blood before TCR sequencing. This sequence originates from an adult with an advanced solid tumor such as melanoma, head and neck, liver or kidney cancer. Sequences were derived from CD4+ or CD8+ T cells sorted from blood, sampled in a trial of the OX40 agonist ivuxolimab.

The DNA sequence is as follows: TGTGCCAGCACGGCGGACAATCAGCCCCAGCATTTT. This yields the protein CASTADNQPQHF. Recombination joined TRBV2 with TRBJ1-5, with no D gene named confidently. CDR1 and CDR2 were assigned from the germline V gene as SNHLY and FYNNEI. The CDR3 covers 12 residues, taking in both the cysteine and the phenylalanine. Only the CDR3 DNA stays, 36 bases, in frame from base 1. The junction shows trimming of 7 bases on V and 3 bases on J, plus 7 bases between the germline ends. Supplemented by the reference TRBV2 and TRBJ1-5 proteins around the CDR3, the complete variable domain is EPEVTQTPSHQVTQMGQEVILRCVPISNHLYFYWYRQILGQKVEFLVSFYNNEISEKSEIFDDQFSVERPDGSNFTLKIRSTKLEDSAMYFCASTADNQPQHFGDGTRLSIL.